One T cell receptor (beta chain) is described in this entry. These data come from a study of glioma-infiltrating T cells. Amplification of TCR alpha and beta CDR3 regions from RNA used iRepertoire nested multiplex PCR. From the multiplex PCR reads, TCRdb called clonotypes with MiXCR, one entry per CDR3 protein. Among roughly 120,000 distinct CDR3 sequences listed, approximately 25% were seen once. Per the germline V gene, CDR1 is SEHNR and CDR2 is FQNEAQ (reference sequence). J gave up 9 bases and V 8 bases, and 4 bases lay outside the gene matches. CDR3 length: 10 amino acids. The chain links TRBV7-9 to TRBJ2-7; 7 positions match TRBD2. This sequence was found in a human donor with low-grade glioma or glioblastoma, undergoing nonglioma brain surgery, or in good health (not recorded which). The specimen sequenced was glioma tissue, nonneoplastic brain tissue, or PBMCs (not recorded which). CDR3 coding DNA: TGTGCCAGCCGCGGGGGTGCGCAGTACTTC. The encoded protein is CASRGGAQYF.